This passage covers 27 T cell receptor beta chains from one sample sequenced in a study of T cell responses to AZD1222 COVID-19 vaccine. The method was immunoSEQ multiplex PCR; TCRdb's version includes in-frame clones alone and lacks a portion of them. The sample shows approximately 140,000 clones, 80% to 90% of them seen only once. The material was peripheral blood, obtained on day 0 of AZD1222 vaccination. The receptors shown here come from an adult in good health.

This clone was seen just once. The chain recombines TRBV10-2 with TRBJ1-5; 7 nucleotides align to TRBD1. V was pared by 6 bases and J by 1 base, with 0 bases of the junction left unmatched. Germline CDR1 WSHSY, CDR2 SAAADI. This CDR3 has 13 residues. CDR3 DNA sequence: TGCGCCAGCAGGGGACAGAGCAATCAGCCCCAGCATTTT. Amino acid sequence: CASRGQSNQPQHF.

CDR3 residues: CASSSQTRSSYNEQFF. The CDR3 DNA sequence: TGTGCCAGCAGCTCACAGACTCGAAGCTCCTACAATGAGCAGTTCTTC. The rearrangement joins TRBV7-2 to TRBJ2-1; D unclear. The CDR3 length is 16 residues. Germline assignment: CDR1 SGHTA and CDR2 FQGNSA. Trimming cost V 4 bases and J 0 bases, with 13 bases left between them.

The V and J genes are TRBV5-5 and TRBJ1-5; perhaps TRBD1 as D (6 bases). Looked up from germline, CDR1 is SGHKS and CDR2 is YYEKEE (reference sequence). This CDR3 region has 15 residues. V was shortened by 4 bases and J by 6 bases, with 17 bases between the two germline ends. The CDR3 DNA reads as TGTGCCAGCAGCCCAGTGACAGGTGCTATTCAGCCCCAGCATTTT. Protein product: CASSPVTGAIQPQHF.

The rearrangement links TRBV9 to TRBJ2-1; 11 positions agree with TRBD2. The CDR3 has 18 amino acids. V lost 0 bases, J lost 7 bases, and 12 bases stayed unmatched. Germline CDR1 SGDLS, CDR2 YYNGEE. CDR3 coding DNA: TGTGCCAGCAGCGTAGGTGGAAGGGGACTAGCGGATAAAAATGAGCAGTTCTTC. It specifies CASSVGGRGLADKNEQFF.

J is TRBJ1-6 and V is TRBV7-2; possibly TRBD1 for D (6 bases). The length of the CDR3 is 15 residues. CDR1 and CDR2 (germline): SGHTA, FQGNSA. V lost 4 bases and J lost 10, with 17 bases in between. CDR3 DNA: TGTGCCAGCAGCTACTTAACCGAGGGGGGGTCACCCCTCCACTTT. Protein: CASSYLTEGGSPLHF.

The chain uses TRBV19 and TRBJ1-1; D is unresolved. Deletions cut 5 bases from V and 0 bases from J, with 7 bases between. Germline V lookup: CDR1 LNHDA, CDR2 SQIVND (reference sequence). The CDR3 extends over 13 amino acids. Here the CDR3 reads CASSPVVNTEAFF. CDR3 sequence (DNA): TGTGCCAGTAGTCCGGTGGTGAACACTGAAGCTTTCTTT.

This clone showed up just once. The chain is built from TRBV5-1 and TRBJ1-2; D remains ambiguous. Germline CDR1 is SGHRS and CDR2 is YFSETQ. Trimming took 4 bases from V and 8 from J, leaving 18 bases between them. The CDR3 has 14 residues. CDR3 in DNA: TGCGCCAGCAGCCCGACGGCCCCGGAGGACGGCTACACCTTC. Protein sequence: CASSPTAPEDGYTF. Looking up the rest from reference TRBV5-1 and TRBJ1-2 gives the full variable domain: KAGVTQTPRYLIKTRGQQVTLSCSPISGHRSVSWYQQTPGQGLQFLFEYFSETQRNKGNFPGRFSGRQFSNSRSEMNVSTLELGDSALYLCASSPTAPEDGYTFGSGTRLTVV.

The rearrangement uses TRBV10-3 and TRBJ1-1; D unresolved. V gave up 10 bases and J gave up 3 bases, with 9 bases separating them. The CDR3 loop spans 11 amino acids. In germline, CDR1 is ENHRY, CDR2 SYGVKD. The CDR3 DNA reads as TGTGCCAGCGGAGGTGACACTGAAGCTTTCTTT. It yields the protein CASGGDTEAFF.

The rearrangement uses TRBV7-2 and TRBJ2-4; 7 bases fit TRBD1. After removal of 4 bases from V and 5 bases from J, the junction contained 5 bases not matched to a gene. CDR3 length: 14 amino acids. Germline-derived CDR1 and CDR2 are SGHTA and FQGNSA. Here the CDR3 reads CASSSAGTENIQYF. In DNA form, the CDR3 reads TGTGCCAGCAGCTCGGCAGGGACAGAAAACATTCAGTACTTC.

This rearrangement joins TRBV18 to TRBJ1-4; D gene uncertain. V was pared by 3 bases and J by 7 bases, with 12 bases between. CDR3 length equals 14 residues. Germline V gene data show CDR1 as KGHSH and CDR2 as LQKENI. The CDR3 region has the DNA TGTGCCAGCTCACCGAGGGTGGAGGGTGAAAAACTGTTTTTT. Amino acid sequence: CASSPRVEGEKLFF.

CDR3 in DNA: TGTGCCAGTAGTATTCAACCCCCCCATCAGCCCCAGCATTTT. It yields the protein CASSIQPPHQPQHF. This chain links TRBV19 with TRBJ1-5; D is ambiguous. CDR3 length equals 14 residues. CDR1 is LNHDA, CDR2 SQIVND, per germline (reference sequence). The V gene lost 3 bases and the J gene lost 5 bases, with 11 bases spanning the gap. The variable domain in full, with the rest retrieved from reference TRBV19 and TRBJ1-5, is DGGITQSPKYLFRKEGQNVTLSCEQNLNHDAMYWYRQDPGQGLRLIYYSQIVNDFQKGDIAEGYSVSREKKESFPLTVTSAQKNPTAFYLCASSIQPPHQPQHFGDGTRLSIL.

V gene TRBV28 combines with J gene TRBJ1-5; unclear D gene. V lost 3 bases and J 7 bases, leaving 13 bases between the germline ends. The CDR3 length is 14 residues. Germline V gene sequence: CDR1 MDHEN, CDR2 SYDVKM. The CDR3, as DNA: TGTGCCAGCAGTTTTCCCGTAGTGGGACAGCCCCAGCATTTT. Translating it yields CASSFPVVGQPQHF.

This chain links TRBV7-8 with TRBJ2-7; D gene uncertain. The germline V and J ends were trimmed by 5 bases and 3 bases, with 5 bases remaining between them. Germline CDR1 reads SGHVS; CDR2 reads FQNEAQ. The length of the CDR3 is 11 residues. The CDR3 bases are TGTGCCAGCAGCCCCCGCTACGAGCAGTACTTC. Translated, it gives CASSPRYEQYF.

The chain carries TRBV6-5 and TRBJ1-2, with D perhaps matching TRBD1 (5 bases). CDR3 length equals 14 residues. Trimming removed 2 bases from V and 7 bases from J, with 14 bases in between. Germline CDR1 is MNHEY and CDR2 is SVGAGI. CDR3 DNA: TGTGCCAGCAGTTACGCCAGGGCCGGTTCTGGCTACACCTTC. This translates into CASSYARAGSGYTF.

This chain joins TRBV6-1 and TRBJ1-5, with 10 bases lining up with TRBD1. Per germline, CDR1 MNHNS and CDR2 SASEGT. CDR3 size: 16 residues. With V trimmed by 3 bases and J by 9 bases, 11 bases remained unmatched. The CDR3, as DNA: TGTGCCAGCAGTGAGGGACAGGGGACAATAACCCGGCCCCAGCATTTT. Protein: CASSEGQGTITRPQHF.

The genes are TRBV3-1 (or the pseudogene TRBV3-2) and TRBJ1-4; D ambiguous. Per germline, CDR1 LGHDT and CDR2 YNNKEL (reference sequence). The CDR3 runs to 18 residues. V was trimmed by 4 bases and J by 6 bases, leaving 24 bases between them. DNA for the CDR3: TGTGCCAGCAGCCCGAGGAGTGGTTGGATAGCTCTCCATGAAAAACTGTTTTTT. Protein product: CASSPRSGWIALHEKLFF.

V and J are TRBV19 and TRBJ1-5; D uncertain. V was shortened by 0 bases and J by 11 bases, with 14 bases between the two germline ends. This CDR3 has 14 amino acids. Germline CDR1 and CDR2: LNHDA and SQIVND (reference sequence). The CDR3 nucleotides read TGTGCCAGTAGTATAGATCACCCGGGTAGGACCCAGCATTTT. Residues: CASSIDHPGRTQHF.

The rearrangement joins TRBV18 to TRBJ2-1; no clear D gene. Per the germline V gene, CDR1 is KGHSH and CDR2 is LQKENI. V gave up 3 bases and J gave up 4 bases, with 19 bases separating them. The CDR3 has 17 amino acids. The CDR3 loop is CASSPRFDGVGYNEQFF. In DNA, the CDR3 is TGTGCCAGCTCACCGAGATTCGATGGGGTGGGGTACAATGAGCAGTTCTTC.

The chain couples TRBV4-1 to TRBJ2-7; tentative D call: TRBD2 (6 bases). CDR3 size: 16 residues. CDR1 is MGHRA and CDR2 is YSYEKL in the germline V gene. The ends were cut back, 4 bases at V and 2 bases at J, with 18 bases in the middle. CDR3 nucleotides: TGCGCCAGCAGCCGGGAGGTTGGTAGCGGAGCCTACGAGCAGTACTTC. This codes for CASSREVGSGAYEQYF.

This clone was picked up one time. The CDR3 reads CASSSGQNSPLHF. Here the CDR3 DNA reads TGTGCCAGCAGCTCAGGACAGAATTCACCCCTCCACTTT. The chain is built from TRBV7-8 and TRBJ1-6; D might be TRBD1 (6 bases). The germline V and J ends were trimmed by 4 bases and 7 bases, with 8 bases remaining between them. CDR1 and CDR2 from the germline V gene are SGHVS and FQNEAQ. The CDR3 has 13 amino acids.

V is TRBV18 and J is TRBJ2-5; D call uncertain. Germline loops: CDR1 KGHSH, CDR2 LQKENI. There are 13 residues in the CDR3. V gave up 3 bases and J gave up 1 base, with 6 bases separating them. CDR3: CASSPTSQETQYF. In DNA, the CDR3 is TGTGCCAGCTCACCGACCAGCCAAGAGACCCAGTACTTC. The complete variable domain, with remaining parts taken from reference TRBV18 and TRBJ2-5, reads NAGVMQNPRHLVRRRGQEARLRCSPMKGHSHVYWYRQLPEEGLKFMVYLQKENIIDESGMPKERFSAEFPKEGPSILRIQQVVRGDSAAYFCASSPTSQETQYFGPGTRLLVL.

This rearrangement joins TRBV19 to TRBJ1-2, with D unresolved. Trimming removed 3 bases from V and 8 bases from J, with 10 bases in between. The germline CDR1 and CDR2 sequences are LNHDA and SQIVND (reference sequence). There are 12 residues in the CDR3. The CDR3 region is CASSIGRQGYTF. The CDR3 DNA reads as TGTGCCAGTAGTATCGGCCGGCAAGGCTACACCTTC.

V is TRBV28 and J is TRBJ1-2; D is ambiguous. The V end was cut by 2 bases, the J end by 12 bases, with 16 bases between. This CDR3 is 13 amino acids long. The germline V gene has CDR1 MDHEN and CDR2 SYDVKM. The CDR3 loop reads CASSLPFSLGNTF. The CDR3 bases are TGTGCCAGCAGTTTACCGTTTTCGCTTGGTAACACCTTC.

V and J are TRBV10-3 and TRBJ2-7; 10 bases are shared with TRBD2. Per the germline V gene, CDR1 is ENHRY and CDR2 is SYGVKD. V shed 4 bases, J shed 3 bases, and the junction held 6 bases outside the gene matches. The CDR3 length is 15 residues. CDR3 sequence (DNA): TGTGCCATCAGTGTCGCGGCTAGCGGGAGCTACGAGCAGTACTTC. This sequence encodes CAISVAASGSYEQYF.

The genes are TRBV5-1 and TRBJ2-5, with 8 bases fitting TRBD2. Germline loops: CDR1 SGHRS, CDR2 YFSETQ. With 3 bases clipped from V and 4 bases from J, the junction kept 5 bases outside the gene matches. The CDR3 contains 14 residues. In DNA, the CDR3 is TGCGCCAGCAGCTGGGGGGCGGGAGGAGAGACCCAGTACTTC. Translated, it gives CASSWGAGGETQYF.

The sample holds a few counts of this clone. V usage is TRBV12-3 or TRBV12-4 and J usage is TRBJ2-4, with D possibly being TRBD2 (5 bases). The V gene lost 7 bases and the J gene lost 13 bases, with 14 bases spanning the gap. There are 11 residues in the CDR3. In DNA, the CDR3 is TGTGCCAGCAAGAAGGGAGACAAACAGTACTTC. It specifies CASKKGDKQYF.

The CDR3 loop reads CASSLGGGHTYGELFF. The CDR3 coding sequence is TGTGCCAGCAGCTTAGGAGGGGGACATACTTACGGGGAGCTGTTTTTT. The chain combines TRBV11-3 with TRBJ2-2, with a weak D call TRBD1 (6 bases). Germline V gene lookup returns CDR1 SGHNT and CDR2 YENEEA. The germline V and J ends were trimmed by 1 base and 7 bases, with 16 bases remaining between them. The CDR3 is 16 amino acids.